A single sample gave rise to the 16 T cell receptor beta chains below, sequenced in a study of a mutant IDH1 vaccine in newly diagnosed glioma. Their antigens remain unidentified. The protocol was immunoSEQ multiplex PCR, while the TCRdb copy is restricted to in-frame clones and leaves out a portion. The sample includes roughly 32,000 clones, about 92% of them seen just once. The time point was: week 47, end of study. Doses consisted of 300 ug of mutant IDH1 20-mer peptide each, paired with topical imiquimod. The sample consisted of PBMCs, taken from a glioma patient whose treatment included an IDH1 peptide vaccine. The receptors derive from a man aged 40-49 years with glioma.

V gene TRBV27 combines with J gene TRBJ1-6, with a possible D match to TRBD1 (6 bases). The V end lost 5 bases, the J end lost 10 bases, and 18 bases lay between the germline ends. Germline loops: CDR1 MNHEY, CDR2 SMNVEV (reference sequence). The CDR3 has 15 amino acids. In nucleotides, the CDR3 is TGTGCCAGCAGTCTGACCCGGACAGTCACCTCACCCCTCCACTTT. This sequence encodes CASSLTRTVTSPLHF.

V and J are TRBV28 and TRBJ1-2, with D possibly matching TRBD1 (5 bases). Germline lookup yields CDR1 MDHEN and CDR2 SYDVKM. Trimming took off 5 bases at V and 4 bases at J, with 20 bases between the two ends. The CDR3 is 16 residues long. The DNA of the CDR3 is TGTGCCAGCAGTCCGGGGACCGATAGGGCGACCTATGGCTACACCTTC. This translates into CASSPGTDRATYGYTF.

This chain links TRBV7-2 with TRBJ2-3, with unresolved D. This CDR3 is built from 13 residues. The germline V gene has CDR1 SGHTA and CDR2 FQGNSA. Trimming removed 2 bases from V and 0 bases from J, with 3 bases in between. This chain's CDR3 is CASSLPSTDTQYF. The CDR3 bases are TGTGCCAGCAGCTTACCTAGCACAGATACGCAGTATTTT.

The chain's CDR3 is CSARRDRGDGYTF. The CDR3 nucleotides are TGCAGCGCCCGCCGGGACAGGGGTGATGGCTACACCTTC. The chain carries TRBV29-1 and TRBJ1-2; the match to TRBD1 covers 10 bases. Trimming cost V 7 bases and J 6 bases; bases outside gene matches: 8. The germline V gene encodes CDR1 SQVTM and CDR2 ANQGSEA. The CDR3 is 13 amino acids.

The CDR3 coding sequence is TGCAGCGTTGAAGAAGGCGGGGGGCTAGGCCGTCAGCCCCAGCATTTT. Encoded protein: CSVEEGGGLGRQPQHF. This chain joins TRBV29-1 and TRBJ1-5; the D gene is possibly TRBD1 (6 bases). V was pared by 0 bases and J by 6 bases, with 18 bases between. Germline lookup yields CDR1 SQVTM and CDR2 ANQGSEA. CDR3 length: 16 residues.

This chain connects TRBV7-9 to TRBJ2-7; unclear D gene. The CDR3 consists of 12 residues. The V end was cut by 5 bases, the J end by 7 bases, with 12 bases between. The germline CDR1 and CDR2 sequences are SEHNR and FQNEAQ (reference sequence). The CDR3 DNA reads TGTGCCAGCAGCCCTGCGTTGGGAGAGCAGTACGTC. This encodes CASSPALGEQYV.

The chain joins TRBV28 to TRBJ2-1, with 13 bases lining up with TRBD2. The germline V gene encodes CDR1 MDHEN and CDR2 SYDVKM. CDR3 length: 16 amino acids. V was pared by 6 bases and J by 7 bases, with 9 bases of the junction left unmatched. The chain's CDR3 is CASSQRLAGGLNEQFF. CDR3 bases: TGTGCCAGCAGCCAGAGACTAGCGGGAGGACTGAATGAGCAGTTCTTC.

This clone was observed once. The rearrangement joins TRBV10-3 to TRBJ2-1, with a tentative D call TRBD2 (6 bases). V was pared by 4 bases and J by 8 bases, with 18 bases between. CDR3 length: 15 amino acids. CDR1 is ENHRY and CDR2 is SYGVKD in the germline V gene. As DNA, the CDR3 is TGTGCCATCAGTGGCTGGGGTGGGGGAGGTGATGAGCAGTTCTTC. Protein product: CAISGWGGGGDEQFF.

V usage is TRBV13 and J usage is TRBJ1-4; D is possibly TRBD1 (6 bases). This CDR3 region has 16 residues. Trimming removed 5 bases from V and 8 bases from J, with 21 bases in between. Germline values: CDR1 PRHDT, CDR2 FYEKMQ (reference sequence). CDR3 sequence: CASSARRTANREKLFF. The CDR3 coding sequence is TGTGCCAGCAGCGCGCGGCGGACAGCCAACCGAGAAAAACTGTTTTTT.

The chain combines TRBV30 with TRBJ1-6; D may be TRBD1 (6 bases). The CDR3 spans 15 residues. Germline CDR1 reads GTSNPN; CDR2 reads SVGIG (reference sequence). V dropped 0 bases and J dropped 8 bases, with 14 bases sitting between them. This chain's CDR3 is CAWSVSSGDDSPLHF. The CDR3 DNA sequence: TGTGCCTGGAGTGTATCTTCAGGGGACGATTCACCCCTCCACTTT.

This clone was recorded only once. CDR3 residues: CATSGGLRGGEKLFF. The CDR3 DNA is TGTGCCACCAGCGGCGGACTGCGAGGGGGTGAAAAACTGTTTTTT. The gene calls are TRBV15 and TRBJ1-4; tentative D call: TRBD1 (6 bases). The ends were cut back, 5 bases at V and 7 bases at J, with 17 bases in the middle. This CDR3 contains 15 residues. Germline CDR1 and CDR2: LNHNV and YYDKDF (reference sequence).

The CDR3 DNA sequence: TGTGCCACCTGGGGTGGGCCTAGCACAGATACGCAGTATTTT. Translated, it gives CATWGGPSTDTQYF. The chain joins TRBV10-3 to TRBJ2-3; D uncertain. Trimming took 10 bases from V and 0 from J, leaving 14 bases between them. CDR3 length equals 14 residues. Germline CDR1 reads ENHRY; CDR2 reads SYGVKD.

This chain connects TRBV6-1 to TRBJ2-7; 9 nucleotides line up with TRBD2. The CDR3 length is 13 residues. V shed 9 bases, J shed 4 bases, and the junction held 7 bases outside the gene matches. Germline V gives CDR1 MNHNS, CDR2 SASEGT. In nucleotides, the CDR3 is TGTGCCAGTACTATGGGACTAGCTTACGAGCAGTACTTC. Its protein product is CASTMGLAYEQYF.

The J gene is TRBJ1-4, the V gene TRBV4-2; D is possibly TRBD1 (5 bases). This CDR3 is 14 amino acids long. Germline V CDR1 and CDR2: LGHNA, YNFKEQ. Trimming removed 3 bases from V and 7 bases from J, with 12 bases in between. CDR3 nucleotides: TGTGCCAGCAGCCAGGCAGGGTTAGGTGAAAAACTGTTTTTT. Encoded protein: CASSQAGLGEKLFF.

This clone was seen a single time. The chain's CDR3 is CASHHGTRNYNEQFF. For the CDR3, the DNA is TGCGCCAGCCACCACGGGACTAGAAACTACAATGAGCAGTTCTTC. This chain connects TRBV4-1 to TRBJ2-1; 8 bases align to TRBD2. From germline, CDR1 is MGHRA and CDR2 YSYEKL. The CDR3 contains 15 residues. V gave up 8 bases and J gave up 3 bases; unmatched junction bases: 9.

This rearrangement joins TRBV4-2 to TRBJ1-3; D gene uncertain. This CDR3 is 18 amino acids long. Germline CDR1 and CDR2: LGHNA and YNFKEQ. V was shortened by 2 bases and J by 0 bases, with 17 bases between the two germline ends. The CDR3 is CASSQSAIKGSSGNTIYF. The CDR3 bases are TGTGCCAGCAGCCAATCTGCCATTAAGGGTTCCTCTGGAAACACCATATATTTT.